This T cell receptor beta chain emerged from a study of blood T cell repertoires in COVID-19. Across the study: The analysed material was cDNA or gDNA that came from T cells, B-cell-depleted T cells, or PBMCs.

This clone is a singleton in its sample. Sequencing used immunoSEQ multiplex PCR; TCRdb keeps in-frame clones, though not all of them. Altogether approximately 150,000 clones are present, over 80% being singletons, with the ten largest covering about 8.9%. One Seattle source followed patients from active infection through their disease course. The sequence derives from a man under 40 with COVID-19, enrolled during active disease. The sequenced sample consisted of peripheral blood.

CDR3 protein: CASSLSKGQGSSNIQYF. The CDR3 DNA reads TGTGCCAGCAGTTTATCGAAGGGGCAGGGTAGTTCAAACATTCAGTACTTC. J is TRBJ2-4 and V is TRBV27; perhaps TRBD1 as D (5 bases). CDR3 length: 17 amino acids. The germline V and J ends were trimmed by 0 bases and 6 bases, with 18 bases remaining between them. CDR1 and CDR2 from the germline V gene are MNHEY and SMNVEV (reference sequence).